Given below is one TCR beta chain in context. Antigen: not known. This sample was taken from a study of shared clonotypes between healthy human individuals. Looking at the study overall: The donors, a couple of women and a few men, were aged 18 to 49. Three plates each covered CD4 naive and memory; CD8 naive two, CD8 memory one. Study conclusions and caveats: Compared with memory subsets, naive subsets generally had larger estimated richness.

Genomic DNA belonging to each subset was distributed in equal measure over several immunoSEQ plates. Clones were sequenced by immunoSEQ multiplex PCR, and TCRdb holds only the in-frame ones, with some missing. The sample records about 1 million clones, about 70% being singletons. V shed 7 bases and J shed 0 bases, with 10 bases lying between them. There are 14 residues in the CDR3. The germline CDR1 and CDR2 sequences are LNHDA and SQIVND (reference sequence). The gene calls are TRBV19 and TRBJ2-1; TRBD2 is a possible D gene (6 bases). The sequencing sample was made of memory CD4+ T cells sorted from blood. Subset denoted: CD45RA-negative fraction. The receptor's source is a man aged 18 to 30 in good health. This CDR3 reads CASTDGGSYNEQFF. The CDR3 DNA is TGTGCCAGTACCGACGGGGGCTCCTACAATGAGCAGTTCTTC.